These 7 T cell receptor beta chains came from one sample sequenced in a study of T-cell reconstitution after alpha-beta-depleted transplantation in children. This sample's TCRbeta library carried unique molecular identifier barcodes. A single record per CDR3 protein comes from TCRdb applying MiXCR to the PCR reads. The data contain about 610,000 distinct CDR3 sequences, roughly a tenth of them singletons. This material consisted of PBMCs from the stem cell graft donor, taken from the stem cell graft. The receptors shown here come from a human donor who donated a stem cell graft to a child with acute myeloid leukemia.

This clonotype was counted only a few times. This chain links TRBV29-1 with TRBJ1-2; D not certain. The germline gives CDR1 SQVTM, CDR2 ANQGSEA. The germline V and J ends were trimmed by 7 bases and 2 bases, with 8 bases remaining between them. This CDR3 is 11 amino acids long. The CDR3 spells CSAILNYGYTF. CDR3 nucleotide sequence: TGCAGCGCCATTTTAAACTATGGCTACACCTTC.

This clonotype was found a few times. This rearrangement joins TRBV20-1 to TRBJ1-2, with 8 bases matching TRBD1. Losses at the gene ends were 0 bases for V and 1 base for J; bases not matched to a gene: 4. This CDR3 comprises 15 residues. The germline V gene encodes CDR1 DFQATT and CDR2 SNEGSKA (reference sequence). The CDR3 is CSARDRGRSNYGYTF. The CDR3 DNA reads TGCAGTGCTAGAGACAGGGGGCGCAGTAACTATGGCTACACCTTC.

This clonotype was counted at least ten times. The V call is TRBV20-1, the J call TRBJ1-1; D is possibly TRBD1 (6 bases). Between the trimmed V and J ends, which lost 3 bases and 6 bases, there was a span of 17 bases. The CDR3 has 14 residues. CDR1 DFQATT and CDR2 SNEGSKA come from the germline V gene (reference sequence). This chain's CDR3 is CSASNRGRFPEAFF. CDR3 DNA: TGCAGTGCTAGTAATCGGGGGCGCTTCCCTGAAGCTTTCTTT.

This rearrangement joins TRBV4-2 to TRBJ2-1; 9 bases are shared with TRBD2. CDR3 length: 15 residues. The V gene's germline CDR1 is LGHNA and CDR2 YNFKEQ. With V trimmed by 4 bases and J by 7 bases, 8 bases remained unmatched. The CDR3 region is CASSPTGTSSNEQFF. CDR3 bases: TGTGCCAGCAGCCCCACCGGGACTAGCTCTAATGAGCAGTTCTTC.

This clonotype was recorded many times. V and J are TRBV20-1 and TRBJ2-1; TRBD2 aligns across 13 bases. Germline lookup yields CDR1 DFQATT and CDR2 SNEGSKA (reference sequence). This CDR3 has 15 amino acids. The V segment lost 1 base and the J segment 7 bases; nucleotides outside the gene matches: 4. Here the CDR3 DNA reads TGCAGTGCTAGAGTGACTAGCGGGAGGTGGAATGAGCAGTTCTTC. It translates to CSARVTSGRWNEQFF.

At least ten counts were recorded for this clonotype. This chain links TRBV5-1 with TRBJ2-7; D gene ambiguous. The CDR3 runs 13 residues. Germline-derived CDR1 and CDR2 are SGHRS and YFSETQ. V lost 4 bases, J lost 2 bases, and 10 bases lay in between. The CDR3 sequence is CASSVYTAYEQYF. In DNA, the CDR3 is TGCGCCAGCAGCGTTTACACCGCCTACGAGCAGTACTTC.

This clonotype was seen only a few times. The chain uses TRBV6-5 and TRBJ1-4; no clear D. V lost 0 bases and J lost 5, with 10 bases in between. The CDR3 is 15 amino acids. In germline, CDR1 is MNHEY, CDR2 SVGAGI. DNA for the CDR3: TGTGCCAGCAGTTACTCGGACCGATCGAATGAAAAACTGTTTTTT. It is translated as CASSYSDRSNEKLFF.